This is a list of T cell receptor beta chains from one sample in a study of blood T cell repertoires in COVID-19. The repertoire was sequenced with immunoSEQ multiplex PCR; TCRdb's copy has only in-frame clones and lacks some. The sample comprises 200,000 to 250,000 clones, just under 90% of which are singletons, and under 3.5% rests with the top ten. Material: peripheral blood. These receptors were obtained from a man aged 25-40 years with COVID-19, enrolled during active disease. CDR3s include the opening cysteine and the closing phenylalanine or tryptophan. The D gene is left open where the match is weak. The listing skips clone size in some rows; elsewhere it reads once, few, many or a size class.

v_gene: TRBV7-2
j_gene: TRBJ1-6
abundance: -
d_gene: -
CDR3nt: TGTGCCAGCAGTCACAGGGTCCTCGACAATTCACCCCTCCACTTT
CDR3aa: CASSHRVLDNSPLHF

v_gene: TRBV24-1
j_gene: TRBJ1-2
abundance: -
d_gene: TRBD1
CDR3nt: TGTGCCACCAGTGACAGCGGGACAGGGGATGGCTACACCTTC
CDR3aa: CATSDSGTGDGYTF

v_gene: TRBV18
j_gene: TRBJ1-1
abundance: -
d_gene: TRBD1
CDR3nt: TGTGCCAGCTCACCGCCTCTGGACAGGGGCGTCACTGAAGCTTTCTTT
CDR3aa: CASSPPLDRGVTEAFF

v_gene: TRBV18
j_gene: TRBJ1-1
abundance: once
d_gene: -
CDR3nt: TGTGCCAGCTCACCACGAACAGGGACGAACACTGAAGCTTTCTTT
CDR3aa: CASSPRTGTNTEAFF

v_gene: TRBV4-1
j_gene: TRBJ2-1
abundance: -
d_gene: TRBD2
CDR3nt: TGCGCCAGCAGCCAATCCGGGACTAGCGGCTCCTTAACCTACAATGAGCAGTTCTTC
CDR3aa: CASSQSGTSGSLTYNEQFF

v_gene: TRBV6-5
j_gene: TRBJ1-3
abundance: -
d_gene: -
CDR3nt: TGTGCCAGCAGTTACTCGGAGGCCTCTGGAAACACCATATATTTT
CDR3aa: CASSYSEASGNTIYF

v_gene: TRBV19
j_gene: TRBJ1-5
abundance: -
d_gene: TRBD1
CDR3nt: TGTGCCAGTAGTTGGACAGGAAATAGCAATCAGCCCCAGCATTTT
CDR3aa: CASSWTGNSNQPQHF

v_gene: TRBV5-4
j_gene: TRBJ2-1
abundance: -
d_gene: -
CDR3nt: TGTGCCAGCAGCCCAACCCCGGGACTCCAGAATGAGCAGTTCTTC
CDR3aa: CASSPTPGLQNEQFF

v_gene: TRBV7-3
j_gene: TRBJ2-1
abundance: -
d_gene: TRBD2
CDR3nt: TGTGCCAGCAGCCCCGGGACTAGCGGGAGAGTCTCCTACAATGAGCAGTTCTTC
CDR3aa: CASSPGTSGRVSYNEQFF

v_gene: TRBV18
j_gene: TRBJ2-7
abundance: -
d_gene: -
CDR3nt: TGTGCCAGTCATAGGGGGAGTTTGAACGAGCAGTACTTC
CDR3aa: CASHRGSLNEQYF

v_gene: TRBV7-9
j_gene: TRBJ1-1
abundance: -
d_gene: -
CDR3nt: TGTGCCAGCAGTACCGTGGGGCCTGAAGCTTTCTTT
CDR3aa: CASSTVGPEAFF

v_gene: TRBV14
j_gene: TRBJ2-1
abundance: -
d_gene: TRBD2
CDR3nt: TGTGCCAGCAGCCAAATACGAGCGGGAGAGCAGTTCTTC
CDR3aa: CASSQIRAGEQFF

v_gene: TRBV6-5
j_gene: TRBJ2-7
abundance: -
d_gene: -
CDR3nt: TGTGCCAGCAGTTACGGGGCCCCCTACGAGCAGTACTTC
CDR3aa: CASSYGAPYEQYF

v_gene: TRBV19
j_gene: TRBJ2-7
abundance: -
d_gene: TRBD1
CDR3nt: TGTGCCAGTAGTCAGACAGGGGGTGATGGCGAGCAGTACTTC
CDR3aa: CASSQTGGDGEQYF

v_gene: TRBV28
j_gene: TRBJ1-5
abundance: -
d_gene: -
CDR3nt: TGTGCCAGCAGTTTCCGGAGGGATAGCAATCAGCCCCAGCATTTT
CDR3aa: CASSFRRDSNQPQHF

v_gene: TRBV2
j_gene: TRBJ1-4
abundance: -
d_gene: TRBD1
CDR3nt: TGTGCCAGCAGTGTGGGGACAGATACTGAAAAACTGTTTTTT
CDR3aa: CASSVGTDTEKLFF

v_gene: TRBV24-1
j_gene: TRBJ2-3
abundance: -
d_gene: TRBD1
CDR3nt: TGTGCCACCAGTGACCCCTCGAGGACAGGGTCAGATACGCAGTATTTT
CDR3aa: CATSDPSRTGSDTQYF

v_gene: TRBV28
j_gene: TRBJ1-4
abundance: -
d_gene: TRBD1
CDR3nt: TGTGCCAGCAGCCATCGACAGGGGGCAGGGGCAACTAATGAAAAACTGTTTTTT
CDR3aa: CASSHRQGAGATNEKLFF

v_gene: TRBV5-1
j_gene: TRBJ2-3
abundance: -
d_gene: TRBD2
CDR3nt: TGCGCCAGCAGCCGCGTTTTAGCGGGGGGCACAGATACGCAGTATTTT
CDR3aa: CASSRVLAGGTDTQYF

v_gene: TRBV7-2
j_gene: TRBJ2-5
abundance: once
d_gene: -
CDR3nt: TGTGCCAGCAGCTTAGCGGACAGACAGGCGAAGTACTTC
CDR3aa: CASSLADRQAKYF

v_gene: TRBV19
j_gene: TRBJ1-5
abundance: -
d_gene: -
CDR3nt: TGTGCCAGTAGTATCCGCCAGGGCAATCAGCCCCAGCATTTT
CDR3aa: CASSIRQGNQPQHF

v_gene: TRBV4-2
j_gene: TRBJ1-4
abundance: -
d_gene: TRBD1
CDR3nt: TGTGCCAGCAGCCAGACCCCCCGGGACAGGGGATCAACTAATGAAAAACTGTTTTTT
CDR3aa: CASSQTPRDRGSTNEKLFF

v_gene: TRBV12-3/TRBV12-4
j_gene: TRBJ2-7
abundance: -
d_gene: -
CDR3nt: TGTGCCAGCAGTACCGGACAGACCTACGAGCAGTACTTC
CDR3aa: CASSTGQTYEQYF

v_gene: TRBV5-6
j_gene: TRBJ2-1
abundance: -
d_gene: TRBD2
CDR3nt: TGTGCCAGCAGCTTGGGAGGGCTAGCGGGAGGCCCGGGGAATGAGCAGTTCTTC
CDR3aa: CASSLGGLAGGPGNEQFF

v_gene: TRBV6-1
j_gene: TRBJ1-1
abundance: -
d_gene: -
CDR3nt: TGTGCCAGCAGTGAAGTGGGAGGGCCCACTGAAGCTTTCTTT
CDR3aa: CASSEVGGPTEAFF

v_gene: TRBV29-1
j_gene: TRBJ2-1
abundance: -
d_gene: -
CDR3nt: TGCAGCGAACGGGAGATGTCCTACAATGAGCAGTTCTTC
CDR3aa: CSEREMSYNEQFF

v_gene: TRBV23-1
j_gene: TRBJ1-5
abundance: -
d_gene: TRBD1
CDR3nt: TGCGCCAGCAGTCAATCGCGAGGACAGGCGAATCAGCCCCAGCATTTT
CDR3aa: CASSQSRGQANQPQHF